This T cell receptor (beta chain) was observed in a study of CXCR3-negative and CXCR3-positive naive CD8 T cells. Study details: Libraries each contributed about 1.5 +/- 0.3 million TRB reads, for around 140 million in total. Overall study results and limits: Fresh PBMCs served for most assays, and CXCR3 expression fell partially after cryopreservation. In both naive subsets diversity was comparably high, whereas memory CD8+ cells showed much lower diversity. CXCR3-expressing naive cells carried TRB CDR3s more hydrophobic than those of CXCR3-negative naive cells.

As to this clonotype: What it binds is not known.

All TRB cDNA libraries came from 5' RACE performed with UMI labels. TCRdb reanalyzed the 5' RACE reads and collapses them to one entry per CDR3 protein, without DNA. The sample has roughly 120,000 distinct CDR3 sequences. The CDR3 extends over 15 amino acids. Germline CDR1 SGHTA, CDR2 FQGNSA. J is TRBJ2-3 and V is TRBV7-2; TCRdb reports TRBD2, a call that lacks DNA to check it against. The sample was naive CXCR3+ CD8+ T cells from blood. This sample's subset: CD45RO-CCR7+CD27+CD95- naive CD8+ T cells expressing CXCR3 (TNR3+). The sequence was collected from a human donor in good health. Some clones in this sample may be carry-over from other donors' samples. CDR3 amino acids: CASSPDSGKGDTQYF.